This TCR beta chain comes out of a study of blood T cell repertoires in COVID-19. V trimming: 4 bases; J trimming: 6 bases; junction bases outside the gene matches: 9. The CDR3 has 16 residues. Germline V lookup: CDR1 SGDLS, CDR2 YYNGEE. Clones were sequenced by immunoSEQ multiplex PCR, and TCRdb holds only the in-frame ones, with some missing. This sample has around 300,000 clones, with about nine tenths found just once. The V gene is TRBV9, the J gene TRBJ2-3; TRBD2 matches at 12 bases. The sequenced sample was peripheral blood. The receptor was isolated from a woman in her 40s who had recovered from COVID-19. This CDR3 is CASSTRLAGVTDTQYF. The CDR3 nucleotides read TGTGCCAGCAGCACGAGACTAGCGGGAGTTACCGATACGCAGTATTTT. The whole variable domain, filled in from reference TRBV9 and TRBJ2-3, reads DSGVTQTPKHLITATGQRVTLRCSPRSGDLSVYWYQQSLDQGLQFLIQYYNGEERAKGNILERFSAQQFPDLHSELNLSSLELGDSALYFCASSTRLAGVTDTQYFGPGTRLTVL.